The T cell receptor (beta chain) described here comes from a study of cytomegalovirus exposure and HLA in healthy donors (TCRdb year 2017). Regarding the complete study: An earlier analysis of approximately 640 of the donors reported approximately 300 Gb of sequence data and 117 million unique TCR beta sequences from roughly 180 million T cells. The study aimed to test whether cataloging public T cell receptors could reveal signatures of past pathogen exposure. Along with the 666-subject first cohort, a separate validation cohort of approximately 110 different subjects was used. Donor age, sex, ethnicity and CMV serostatus were compiled alongside the repertoire data. A later analysis re-analyzed previously published TCR beta repertoires from 666 donors and added high-resolution HLA genotyping to study TCR occurrence patterns. Using immunosequencing, the study profiled T cell repertoires from around 670 subjects and related those repertoires to cytomegalovirus serostatus. An early release covering approximately 600 HLA-typed donors comprised 250 to 350 gigabases of sequencing data and some 79 million unique TCR sequences. To predict cytomegalovirus infection status, the study brought together high-throughput TCR immunosequencing, statistical association of individual TCRs with disease status, and machine learning. Among the 398 genotyped donors, approximately 77% belonged to the genetic ancestry cluster associated with self-reported Caucasian donors. In a later genetic analysis, genome-wide SNP genotypes for about three fifths of the roughly 670 donors were used, and that subset was treated as a discovery cohort. To decide whether each TCR beta V gene segment behaved as functional or pseudogenic, an earlier analysis of over 500 of the donors relied on high-throughput TCR beta sequencing. The number of typed donors differed by locus: roughly 629-640 for A, B, C, DRB1 and DQB1; some 500 for DQA1; 606 for DPA1; and some 450 for DPB1. Four or five DR-DQ haplotypes were handled as single units for association and clustering because linkage in the cohort was strong. All discovery cohort repertoires had been generated using a single sequencing platform. Across approximately 400 genotyped donors of the cohort, an average of approximately 240,000 unique TCR beta nucleotide sequences per donor were sequenced, and approximately 17% of those sequences were non-productive. HLA typing covered class I and class II loci at four-digit resolution. In the later analysis, no new phenotypic data were used to find candidate immune exposures; instead, reliance was placed on TCR beta sequences and their occurrence across donors.

In total, 500 to 700 healthy bone marrow donors made up the cohort. Cohort members were all nominally healthy when sampled, although unrecorded immune exposures were likely present. The donor was CMV seropositive and was included in the group of almost 300 seropositive cohort members. A peripheral blood sample was collected from each donor, and TCR beta sequencing was performed on peripheral blood mononuclear cells. The Qiagen DNeasy Blood Extraction Kit was used to extract genomic DNA from the blood cell samples. On this clone itself: The clone's antigen remains unknown. Base qualities were left out, and no much larger clone turns up one base away.

Receptor libraries were prepared by the immunoSEQ multiplex PCR assay. For the multiplex PCR, a mixture combining 60 forward primers for TCR Vbeta segments and 13 reverse primers for TCR Jbeta segments was used. The CDR3 region of rearranged TCR beta genes was amplified from genomic DNA with a multiplex PCR assay. The amplified TCR beta libraries were sequenced on the Illumina HiSeq System as 87-base-pair reads. On the authors' methods: In a later analysis, 77 million or so unique TCR beta chains were counted across the approximately 640 repertoires, and some 10 million of these chains were shared by at least two donors. Raw reads were error-corrected and collapsed into unique sequences with a nearest-neighbor algorithm that merged closely related sequences to remove PCR and sequencing errors. V, D and J gene segments were assigned by aligning CDR3 sequences to IMGT reference sequences. For a sequence to be retained, a match of at least six nucleotides was required to both a V gene segment and a J gene segment. A rearrangement was called productive if the CDR3 had no stop codons and remained in frame with V and J, and every other rearrangement was called non-productive. CDR3 was defined by IMGT convention, running from the second conserved V-encoded cysteine to the conserved J-encoded phenylalanine. In an earlier analysis of 550 to 650 of the donors, sequences lacking an unambiguous match to a single V gene segment were excluded. An earlier analysis of fewer than 750 of the donors called V segments functional above 56.7% productive rearrangements and segregating when the between-donor standard deviation exceeded 5%. A statistical classification framework was developed to diagnose cytomegalovirus status using the catalog of TCR beta chain sequences. In a later analysis, TCR nucleotide sequences were compared against IMGT/GENE-DB human TR gene sequences so that V and J genes could be assigned. The TCRdist pipeline was used in a later analysis to assign CDR3 sequences and most-parsimonious VDJ recombination scenarios. A later analysis defined each TCR beta chain by its CDR3 amino acid sequence plus V-gene family, and excluded reads lacking a unique V-gene family. As a way to deal with suspected cross-contamination and a sequencing artifact, a later analysis dropped 500 to 700 nucleotide sequences that were highly shared and had low generation probability. A later analysis calculated a clonal expansion index for each public chain from normalized within-repertoire ranks of inferred template counts. In a later analysis, generation probabilities were computed using a VDJ recombination model fitted to out-of-frame rearrangements, and the results were checked against IGoR. Hypergeometric tests were used in a later analysis to score TCR-TCR, TCR-HLA and TCR-CMV co-occurrence, with a repertoire-size bias correction applied to the TCR pairs. In a later analysis, false discovery rates were estimated by permuting HLA or CMV assignments 20 times. In a later analysis, co-occurring TCRs were grouped using DBSCAN, and TCRdist sequence similarity was added for clustering within HLA-allele-positive subsets. Repertoires with fewer than 30,000 or more than 120,000 public chains, plus five repertoires with anomalous nucleotide sharing, were excluded from co-occurrence clustering. The source is immuneACCESS, and TCRdb retained only in-frame sequences with V and J called. Part of the clones is not carried over; for the studies checked, unresolved V genes explain less than half of this, and the remainder is unexplained. The V and J calls and the clone size are those of that table, but D and trimming were determined from the DNA. Across this sample there are approximately 160,000 clones, with roughly 65% seen only once. The ten largest clones add up to roughly 4.1% of the sample.

Overall results and qualifications from the work: It was suggested by the authors that the approach could potentially be generalized to other disease states and immunological phenotypes. A later analysis found that most CMV-associated TCR beta chains appeared HLA-restricted, with HLA associations seemingly driven largely by CMV exposure. In a later analysis, TCR association rates were found to vary across HLA loci, with the most associated TCRs seen for DRB1 alleles and the fewest for HLA-C alleles. Sequencing depth was assumed to be roughly uniform across donors in the presence/absence analyses, though that assumption may not hold. An earlier analysis of some 560 of the donors showed that most TCR beta V segments appeared in productive rearrangements either about 87% or about 30% of the time, which broadly matched IMGT annotations. At a false discovery rate of 0.05, a later analysis linked about 16,000 TCR beta sequences to specific HLA alleles. A cluster of highly shared sequence variants was judged likely to represent a technical artifact of the sequencing pipeline. In a later analysis, HLA-associated TCR beta chains were found to be more clonally expanded and to have lower generation probabilities than equally common non-associated chains. Strong co-occurrence of HLA alleles, especially DR and DQ, made assigning TCR associations to individual alleles difficult. In this cohort, only TCR beta chains were sequenced, and detectable features were limited by the absence of alpha or paired-chain data. For the cohort, immune exposure information was limited to CMV serostatus. Linkage disequilibrium might explain the correlated functional status among segregating V segments, but an unknown experimental factor could not be ruled out. Several of the top co-occurrence clusters appeared to be linked to parvovirus B19, influenza, CMV and Epstein-Barr virus, according to a later analysis. V-gene and J-gene trimming of TCR beta chains was associated with a missense DCLRE1C variant in a later genetic analysis, and the association was replicated in an independent cohort. A further reported finding was that TCR beta sequences accurately predicted the HLA-A and HLA-B alleles for most subjects in the first cohort. In vitro tests confirmed that three of the cytomegalovirus-associated TCR beta chains recognize cytomegalovirus antigens. Across donors, most TCR sequences were observed very rarely, whereas some public TCRs were present in many individuals. According to a later genetic analysis, donors in an Asian-associated ancestry cluster had fewer N-insertions in productive TCRs than the approximately 610-donor mean. Because counts were too low, under 20 rarely observed V segments, including chromosome 9 orphons, were left out of the earlier analysis of 587 of the donors. The classifier was reported to diagnose cytomegalovirus status with high specificity and sensitivity in both the original cohort and the validation cohort. The study listed 150 to 200 TCR beta chains as associated with cytomegalovirus. HLA typing was unavailable for some donors at each locus, so association tests used only the typed subset.

The material sequenced was PBMCs. The TCR comes from a woman under 30 in good health and CMV-seropositive.

The CDR3: CASSYSGGAGELFF. In nucleotides, the sequence is TGTGCCAGCAGTTACTCGGGGGGTGCCGGGGAGCTGTTTTTT. This sequence uses TRBV6-5 and TRBJ2-2, with TRBD2 tentatively as D gene (6 bases match). V loses 0 bases, J loses 6 bases, and the germline ends lie 8 bases apart. The germline V gene supplies CDR1 MNHEY and CDR2 SVGAGI. The CDR3, cysteine through phenylalanine, is 14 amino acids long. This entry keeps only the CDR3 DNA: 42 bases, framed from base 1.